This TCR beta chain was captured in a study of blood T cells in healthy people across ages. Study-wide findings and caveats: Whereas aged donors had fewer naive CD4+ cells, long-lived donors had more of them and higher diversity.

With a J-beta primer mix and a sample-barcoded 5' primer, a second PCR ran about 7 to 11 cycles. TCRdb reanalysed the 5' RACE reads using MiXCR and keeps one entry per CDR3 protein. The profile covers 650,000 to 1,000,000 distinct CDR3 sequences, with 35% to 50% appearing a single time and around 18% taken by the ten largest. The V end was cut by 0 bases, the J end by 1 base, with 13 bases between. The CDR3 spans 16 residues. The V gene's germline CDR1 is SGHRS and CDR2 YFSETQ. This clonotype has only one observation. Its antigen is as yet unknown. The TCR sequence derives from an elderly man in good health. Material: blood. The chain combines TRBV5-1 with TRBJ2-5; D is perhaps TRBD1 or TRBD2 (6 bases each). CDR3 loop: CASSLEGGSLQETQYF. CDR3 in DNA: TGCGCCAGCAGCTTGGAAGGGGGGAGCCTCCAAGAGACCCAGTACTTC.